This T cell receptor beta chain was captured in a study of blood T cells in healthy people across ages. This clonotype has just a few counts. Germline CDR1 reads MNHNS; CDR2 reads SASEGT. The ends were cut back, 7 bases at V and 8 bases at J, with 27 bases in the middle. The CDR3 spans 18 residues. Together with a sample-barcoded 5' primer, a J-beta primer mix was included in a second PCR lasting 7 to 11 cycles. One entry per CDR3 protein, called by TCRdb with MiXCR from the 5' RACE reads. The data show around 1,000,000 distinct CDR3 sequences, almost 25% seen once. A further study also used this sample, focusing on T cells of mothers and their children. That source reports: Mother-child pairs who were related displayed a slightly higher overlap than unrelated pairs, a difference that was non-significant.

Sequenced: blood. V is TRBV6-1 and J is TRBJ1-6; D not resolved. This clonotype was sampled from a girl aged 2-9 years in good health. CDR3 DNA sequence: TGTGCCAGCACCTCTATCGGGGTTTATTCTTTACCGGATTCACCCCTCCACTTT. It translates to CASTSIGVYSLPDSPLHF.